The sequence of this T cell receptor (beta chain) was determined in a study of cytomegalovirus exposure and HLA in healthy donors. Study results and limitations: Per a later analysis, HLA-associated TCR beta chains showed more clonal expansion than other, equally common TCR beta chains. The authors excluded some V segments, including TRBV6-2 and TRBV6-3, as indistinguishable.

Turning to this clone: Its antigen is currently unknown.

V shed 2 bases and J 7 bases; nucleotides not matched to a gene: 26. Per the germline V gene, CDR1 is LGHNA and CDR2 is YNFKEQ. This CDR3 is built from 20 residues. The study ran its PCR with 60 Vbeta and 13 Jbeta primers. Method: immunoSEQ multiplex PCR; TCRdb's copy keeps in-frame clones and lacks some. The data contain around 190,000 clones, roughly 80% of them seen just once; the ten biggest clones take up 2.9%. This chain connects TRBV4-2 to TRBJ2-7; 7 positions match TRBD2. The sequence came from a woman aged 25 to 45 in good health and CMV-seronegative. Sequencing used PBMCs. The CDR3 reads CASSQLSGRTSTAPTVEQYF. The CDR3 nucleotides are TGTGCCAGCAGCCAATTATCCGGGAGGACGAGTACGGCCCCTACGGTGGAGCAGTACTTC.